A single sample gave rise to the 19 T cell receptor beta chains below, sequenced in a study of T-cell reconstitution after alpha-beta-depleted transplantation in children. Unique molecular identifiers were incorporated during preparation of the TCRbeta library. TCRdb re-analysed the PCR reads in MiXCR, keeping a single row per CDR3 protein. The sample lists about 500,000 distinct CDR3 sequences, approximately 32% occurring once. Source: PBMCs from the stem cell graft donor, taken from the stem cell graft. Receptors originate from a human donor who donated a stem cell graft to a child with aplastic anemia.

This chain joins TRBV5-4 and TRBJ1-1; D ambiguous. The CDR3 has 15 residues. Trimming took off 0 bases at V and 4 bases at J, with 13 bases between the two ends. Per the germline V gene, CDR1 is SGHNT and CDR2 is YYREEE (reference sequence). The CDR3 DNA sequence: TGTGCCAGCAGCTTGGAGGACCCTCAAGTCACTGAAGCTTTCTTT. Translation: CASSLEDPQVTEAFF. Variable domain in full (rest from reference TRBV5-4 and TRBJ1-1): ETGVTQSPTHLIKTRGQQVTLRCSSQSGHNTVSWYQQALGQGPQFIFQYYREEENGRGNFPPRFSGLQFPNYSSELNVNALELDDSALYLCASSLEDPQVTEAFFGQGTRLTVV.

There are a few counts of this clonotype. The V gene is TRBV5-1, the J gene TRBJ1-1; D unresolved. Germline CDR1 is SGHRS and CDR2 is YFSETQ. V shed 0 bases and J shed 0 bases, with 9 bases lying between them. The CDR3 extends over 15 amino acids. CDR3 protein: CASSLEGRLNTEAFF. The CDR3 nucleotides are TGCGCCAGCAGCTTGGAGGGCAGGTTGAACACTGAAGCTTTCTTT.

The chain joins TRBV10-2 to TRBJ1-5; 8 nucleotides align to TRBD1. The germline gives CDR1 WSHSY, CDR2 SAAADI. This CDR3 has 14 amino acids. The junction had 7 bases not matched to a gene; V was cut back by 6 bases and J by 6 bases. CDR3 in DNA: TGCGCCAGCAGCGGTCAGGGGGCAAGTCAGCCCCAGCATTTT. Its protein is CASSGQGASQPQHF.

This clonotype has only a few counts. V is TRBV30 and J is TRBJ2-7; 12 bases line up with TRBD2. Germline trimming cut 1 base from V and 4 bases from J; bases unmatched to any gene: 2. The CDR3 is 14 residues long. Germline lookup yields CDR1 GTSNPN and CDR2 SVGIG (reference sequence). The CDR3 protein is CAWSGTSGTYEQYF. The CDR3 bases are TGTGCCTGGAGTGGGACTAGCGGGACTTACGAGCAGTACTTC.

The CDR3 sequence: CASSIGLAGIVEQFF. DNA of the CDR3: TGTGCCAGTAGTATCGGTCTAGCGGGAATTGTTGAGCAGTTCTTC. V gene TRBV19 combines with J gene TRBJ2-1; 9 bases align to TRBD2. Germline CDR1 LNHDA, CDR2 SQIVND (reference sequence). Trimming at V came to 3 bases and at J to 9 bases, leaving 9 bases not matched to a gene. The CDR3 is made up of 15 amino acids.

This chain connects TRBV7-9 to TRBJ2-1; 14 bases align to TRBD2. CDR3 length: 15 amino acids. Germline V CDR1 and CDR2: SEHNR, FQNEAQ (reference sequence). J was trimmed by 4 bases and V by 6 bases; bases with no gene match: 2. The DNA of the CDR3 is TGTGCCAGCAGTCGACTAGCGGGAGGGTACAATGAGCAGTTCTTC. Its translation is CASSRLAGGYNEQFF.

The CDR3 protein is CSVDWGEGEGEQFF. The DNA for the CDR3 is TGCAGCGTTGATTGGGGGGAGGGGGAGGGTGAGCAGTTCTTC. The gene calls are TRBV29-1 and TRBJ2-1, with D possibly TRBD2 on 7 matching bases. Per the germline V gene, CDR1 is SQVTM and CDR2 is ANQGSEA. Trimming left V 3 bases short and J 9 bases short, with 18 bases between. The CDR3 runs 14 residues.

The chain recombines TRBV10-1 with TRBJ2-1; D gene unclear. The V end lost 0 bases, the J end lost 8 bases, and 14 bases lay between the germline ends. Per the germline V gene, CDR1 is WNHNN and CDR2 is SYGVQD (reference sequence). There are 15 residues in the CDR3. CDR3 in DNA: TGCGCCAGCAGTGAGTCGACGCACCCCTCAGATGAGCAGTTCTTC. Its translation is CASSESTHPSDEQFF.

The CDR3 spells CASSHGKRAEAFF. As DNA, the CDR3 is TGTGCCAGCAGCCACGGGAAGCGGGCTGAAGCTTTCTTT. The genes are TRBV14 and TRBJ1-1; no definite D call. The germline V gene encodes CDR1 SGHDN and CDR2 FVKESK. The CDR3 contains 13 residues. The ends were cut back, 3 bases at V and 6 bases at J, with 11 bases in the middle.

The chain uses TRBV14 and TRBJ1-1; 8 nucleotides match TRBD1. Germline values: CDR1 SGHDN, CDR2 FVKESK. V shed 0 bases, J shed 4 bases, and the junction held 7 bases outside the gene matches. CDR3 length: 16 residues. The CDR3 spells CASSQDLRQGSTEAFF. The CDR3 DNA sequence: TGTGCCAGCAGCCAAGACCTACGACAGGGGTCCACTGAAGCTTTCTTT. The complete variable domain, with remaining parts taken from reference TRBV14 and TRBJ1-1, reads EAGVTQFPSHSVIEKGQTVTLRCDPISGHDNLYWYRRVMGKEIKFLLHFVKESKQDESGMPNNRFLAERTGGTYSTLKVQPAELEDSGVYFCASSQDLRQGSTEAFFGQGTRLTVV.

The chain recombines TRBV20-1 with TRBJ2-1, with 9 nucleotides matching TRBD2. V shed 7 bases and J 0 bases; nucleotides not matched to a gene: 10. The CDR3 is 16 residues long. From germline, CDR1 is DFQATT and CDR2 SNEGSKA (reference sequence). The CDR3 bases are TGCAGTGTAGAATTCAGTAGCGGGAGCTCCTACAATGAGCAGTTCTTC. It translates to CSVEFSSGSSYNEQFF.

The chain recombines TRBV6-1 with TRBJ1-5; no reliable D call. V lost 6 bases and J 0 bases, leaving 12 bases between the germline ends. The CDR3 contains 15 residues. Per the germline V gene, CDR1 is MNHNS and CDR2 is SASEGT. CDR3 coding DNA: TGTGCCAGCAGCCAGATGGGCACTAGCAATCAGCCCCAGCATTTT. Its protein product is CASSQMGTSNQPQHF.

The chain has TRBV29-1 and TRBJ1-2; TRBD1 might be the D (5 bases). Trimming stripped 0 bases from V and 4 bases from J, with 15 bases between. The germline CDR1 and CDR2 sequences are SQVTM and ANQGSEA. The CDR3 totals 15 residues. For the CDR3, the DNA is TGCAGCGTTGAAGATAGGTATGGGACGGTCTATGGCTACACCTTC. It yields the protein CSVEDRYGTVYGYTF.

V and J are TRBV28 and TRBJ2-3, with a tentative D call TRBD1 (6 bases). The CDR3 loop spans 15 amino acids. Trimming cost V 4 bases and J 7 bases, with 18 bases left between them. Germline V gene sequence: CDR1 MDHEN, CDR2 SYDVKM. CDR3 DNA: TGTGCCAGCAGTTCGTCCCAGGGGAGTCTAAATACGCAGTATTTT. This gives the protein CASSSSQGSLNTQYF. Using reference TRBV28 and TRBJ2-3 for the parts outside the CDR3, the full variable domain is DVKVTQSSRYLVKRTGEKVFLECVQDMDHENMFWYRQDPGLGLRLIYFSYDVKMKEKGDIPEGYSVSREKKERFSLILESASTNQTSMYLCASSSSQGSLNTQYFGPGTRLTVL.

This clonotype was found a few times. The rearrangement joins TRBV30 to TRBJ1-1, with TRBD1 matching 7 bases. After removal of 1 base from V and 11 bases from J, the junction contained 4 bases not matched to a gene. The CDR3 contains 11 residues. Germline V gene data show CDR1 as GTSNPN and CDR2 as SVGIG (reference sequence). The chain's CDR3 is CAWSDTGAAFF. For the CDR3, the DNA is TGTGCCTGGAGTGATACAGGGGCCGCTTTCTTT.

This clonotype has only a few counts. The chain uses TRBV5-1 and TRBJ2-4, with 10 positions matching TRBD2. V lost 1 base, J lost 11 bases, and 6 bases stayed unmatched. This CDR3 has 14 residues. The V gene's germline CDR1 is SGHRS and CDR2 YFSETQ. As DNA, the CDR3 is TGCGCCAGCAGCTTGACTAGCGGGAATTCCCTTCAGTACTTC. Its protein product is CASSLTSGNSLQYF.

The rearrangement links TRBV10-1 to TRBJ2-7; 9 bases line up with TRBD2. The CDR3 length is 15 residues. V lost 0 bases, J lost 6 bases, and 6 bases stayed unmatched. Germline CDR1 and CDR2: WNHNN and SYGVQD (reference sequence). The CDR3 bases are TGCGCCAGCAGTGAGTCGCCTAGCGGGATGCGCGAGCAGTACTTC. It translates to CASSESPSGMREQYF.

V is TRBV29-1 and J is TRBJ1-1; maybe TRBD1 (6 bases). The CDR3 is 13 residues long. The germline gives CDR1 SQVTM, CDR2 ANQGSEA. V was pared by 8 bases and J by 1 base, with 14 bases between. In DNA form, the CDR3 reads TGCAGCACACTGGACAGCCCGAACACTGAAGCTTTCTTT. This sequence encodes CSTLDSPNTEAFF.

This clonotype was detected only a few times. V and J are TRBV10-3 and TRBJ2-5, with D uncertain. The CDR3 runs 13 residues. Germline V gene sequence: CDR1 ENHRY, CDR2 SYGVKD. Trimming pared 0 bases from V and 5 bases from J, leaving 7 bases between. The CDR3 spells CAISESPIETQYF. CDR3 sequence (DNA): TGTGCCATCAGTGAGTCGCCTATTGAGACCCAGTACTTC.